These T cell receptor beta chains were read from a single sample in a study of blood T cell repertoires in COVID-19. Clones were read by immunoSEQ multiplex PCR, and TCRdb kept only the in-frame ones, dropping some. The sample lists roughly 190,000 clones, 75% to 85% seen once, with roughly 10% in the top ten. Sequencing used PBMCs or T cells enriched from blood (not recorded which). The receptors derive from a man in his forties or fifties who had recovered from COVID-19. Each CDR3 is given with its conserved first and last residue. Each record gives: J gene, D gene, V gene, clone size, CDR3 DNA, CDR3 protein. D genes are given only for firm matches. Size is omitted from some rows. Given values are once, few, many or a class for expanded clones.

j_gene: TRBJ2-1; d_gene: TRBD2; v_gene: TRBV11-1; abundance: .; CDR3nt: TGTGCCAGCAGCTCGTTTAGCGGGAGCGATGAGCAGTTCTTC; CDR3aa: CASSSFSGSDEQFF
j_gene: TRBJ2-1; d_gene: .; v_gene: TRBV11-1; abundance: .; CDR3nt: TGTGCCAGCGGTTTACGGTCCTACAATGAGCAGTTCTTC; CDR3aa: CASGLRSYNEQFF
j_gene: TRBJ1-2; d_gene: .; v_gene: TRBV2; abundance: .; CDR3nt: TGTGCCAGCACAGACGGGTCCATGGATGGCTACACCTTC; CDR3aa: CASTDGSMDGYTF
j_gene: TRBJ2-5; d_gene: .; v_gene: TRBV6-4; abundance: .; CDR3nt: TGTGCCAGCAGTGACTTAACCTACAGGGATTCGTGGAAGACCCAGTACTTC; CDR3aa: CASSDLTYRDSWKTQYF
j_gene: TRBJ1-2; d_gene: .; v_gene: TRBV4-3; abundance: .; CDR3nt: TGCGCCAGCAGCCAGGGGTGGACGGCCCGGGGTGGCTACACCTTC; CDR3aa: CASSQGWTARGGYTF
j_gene: TRBJ1-3; d_gene: .; v_gene: TRBV7-2; abundance: few; CDR3nt: TGTGCCAGCAGCTTTTCGGGGAGAGGAAACACCATATATTTT; CDR3aa: CASSFSGRGNTIYF
j_gene: TRBJ1-2; d_gene: TRBD1; v_gene: TRBV4-1; abundance: .; CDR3nt: TGCGCCAGCAGCCAAGATCGGGACAGGGACTATGGCTACACCTTC; CDR3aa: CASSQDRDRDYGYTF
j_gene: TRBJ2-3; d_gene: .; v_gene: TRBV14; abundance: .; CDR3nt: TGTGCCAGCAGCCGTCTCCTCACAGATACGCAGTATTTT; CDR3aa: CASSRLLTDTQYF
j_gene: TRBJ1-1; d_gene: .; v_gene: TRBV19; abundance: .; CDR3nt: TGTGCCAGTAGTATAGACGCAGGGTTTTTGATGAACACTGAAGCTTTCTTT; CDR3aa: CASSIDAGFLMNTEAFF
j_gene: TRBJ1-5; d_gene: TRBD1; v_gene: TRBV19; abundance: .; CDR3nt: TGTGCCAGTAGTACAGGGACAGGGGCTTGGGGCAATCAGCCCCAGCATTTT; CDR3aa: CASSTGTGAWGNQPQHF
j_gene: TRBJ1-2; d_gene: .; v_gene: TRBV19; abundance: .; CDR3nt: TGTGCCAGTAGTTTAACCGGGACAATGTATGGCTACACCTTC; CDR3aa: CASSLTGTMYGYTF
j_gene: TRBJ2-7; d_gene: .; v_gene: TRBV27; abundance: .; CDR3nt: TGTGCCAGCGCGGACCTAATGGGAGACCACTACGAGCAGTACTTC; CDR3aa: CASADLMGDHYEQYF
j_gene: TRBJ2-7; d_gene: .; v_gene: TRBV11-2; abundance: many; CDR3nt: TGTGCCAGCAGCTTATCCGCAGGAACCTACGAGCAGTACTTC; CDR3aa: CASSLSAGTYEQYF
j_gene: TRBJ2-4; d_gene: TRBD2; v_gene: TRBV18; abundance: .; CDR3nt: TGTGCCAGCTCACCACTTCAGACTAGCGGGGACATTCAGTACTTC; CDR3aa: CASSPLQTSGDIQYF
j_gene: TRBJ1-2; d_gene: TRBD1; v_gene: TRBV7-2; abundance: .; CDR3nt: TGTGCCAGCAGCCAGGTGTGGACAGGGGTAGACGGCTACACCTTC; CDR3aa: CASSQVWTGVDGYTF
j_gene: TRBJ1-1; d_gene: TRBD1; v_gene: TRBV12-3/TRBV12-4; abundance: once; CDR3nt: TGTGCCAGCAGTTTAACAGGGGAGACTGAAGCTTTCTTT; CDR3aa: CASSLTGETEAFF
j_gene: TRBJ2-3; d_gene: .; v_gene: TRBV11-2; abundance: once; CDR3nt: TGTGCCAGCAGAGCAAAACCGGGACTCACAGATACGCAGTATTTT; CDR3aa: CASRAKPGLTDTQYF
j_gene: TRBJ1-1; d_gene: TRBD1; v_gene: TRBV7-8; abundance: .; CDR3nt: TGTGCGTCCTTAACAGGGGCCGGGAACACTGAAGCTTTCTTT; CDR3aa: CASLTGAGNTEAFF
j_gene: TRBJ2-1; d_gene: TRBD2; v_gene: TRBV24-1; abundance: .; CDR3nt: TGTGCCACCAGTGAGAGCGGGAGGGCCTACAATGAGCAGTTCTTC; CDR3aa: CATSESGRAYNEQFF
j_gene: TRBJ2-2; d_gene: .; v_gene: TRBV12-3/TRBV12-4; abundance: once; CDR3nt: TGTGCCAGCAGCTACACCGGGGAGCTGTTTTTT; CDR3aa: CASSYTGELFF
j_gene: TRBJ2-5; d_gene: TRBD2; v_gene: TRBV6-2/TRBV6-3; abundance: .; CDR3nt: TGTGCCAGCAGTTTTCGGGAGGGCCAGGTGACCCAGTACTTC; CDR3aa: CASSFREGQVTQYF
j_gene: TRBJ1-1; d_gene: .; v_gene: TRBV4-2; abundance: .; CDR3nt: TGTGCCAGCAGCCAGGGCGGGTCAAACACTGAAGCTTTCTTT; CDR3aa: CASSQGGSNTEAFF
j_gene: TRBJ2-5; d_gene: TRBD2; v_gene: TRBV29-1; abundance: .; CDR3nt: TGCAGCGTTGAGGCGGGGGGAGAGACCCAGTACTTC; CDR3aa: CSVEAGGETQYF
j_gene: TRBJ1-3; d_gene: .; v_gene: TRBV7-2; abundance: few; CDR3nt: TGTGCCAGCAGCTTTTCTCTGGTGGGGAGTGGAAACACCATATATTTT; CDR3aa: CASSFSLVGSGNTIYF
j_gene: TRBJ1-6; d_gene: .; v_gene: TRBV4-3; abundance: .; CDR3nt: TGCGCCAGCAGCCAAGATATGGGTAGCCAGTCACCCCTCCACTTT; CDR3aa: CASSQDMGSQSPLHF
j_gene: TRBJ2-6; d_gene: TRBD1; v_gene: TRBV6-1; abundance: .; CDR3nt: TGTGCCAGCAGTGTCGGACAGGGGGGCGTTGGGGCCAACGTCCTGACTTTC; CDR3aa: CASSVGQGGVGANVLTF
j_gene: TRBJ2-1; d_gene: TRBD1; v_gene: TRBV28; abundance: .; CDR3nt: TGTGCCAGCAGTTCGATTGGACAGGGGGTGAATGAGCAGTTCTTC; CDR3aa: CASSSIGQGVNEQFF
j_gene: TRBJ1-2; d_gene: .; v_gene: TRBV29-1; abundance: once; CDR3nt: TGCAGCGCTGGGGGCGACGGCTACACCTTC; CDR3aa: CSAGGDGYTF
j_gene: TRBJ2-1; d_gene: TRBD2; v_gene: TRBV11-2; abundance: .; CDR3nt: TGTGCCAGCAGCTTCTCTAGCGGGATGAACTCCTACAATGAGCAGTTCTTC; CDR3aa: CASSFSSGMNSYNEQFF
j_gene: TRBJ1-2; d_gene: .; v_gene: TRBV20-1; abundance: .; CDR3nt: TGCAGTGCTAGTCGGGGGGGGAGGAGTGGCTACACCTTC; CDR3aa: CSASRGGRSGYTF
j_gene: TRBJ2-7; d_gene: .; v_gene: TRBV23-1; abundance: .; CDR3nt: TGCGCCAGCATCCCTTATGACTCCTCCTACGAGCAGTACTTC; CDR3aa: CASIPYDSSYEQYF
j_gene: TRBJ1-5; d_gene: TRBD1; v_gene: TRBV28; abundance: .; CDR3nt: TGTGCCAGCAGTTTAGGGACAGGGACGAGCAATCAGCCCCAGCATTTT; CDR3aa: CASSLGTGTSNQPQHF
j_gene: TRBJ2-3; d_gene: .; v_gene: TRBV11-3; abundance: .; CDR3nt: TGTGCCAGCAGCTTCGGGTACGGGACAGATACGCAGTATTTT; CDR3aa: CASSFGYGTDTQYF
j_gene: TRBJ1-2; d_gene: .; v_gene: TRBV9; abundance: .; CDR3nt: TGTGCCAGCAGCCAGGCCCCGAGAGATGGCTACACCTTC; CDR3aa: CASSQAPRDGYTF
j_gene: TRBJ2-1; d_gene: .; v_gene: TRBV7-3; abundance: .; CDR3nt: TGTGCCAGCAGCTTAGCGGGGTCGGAATACAATGAGCAGTTCTTC; CDR3aa: CASSLAGSEYNEQFF
j_gene: TRBJ2-3; d_gene: TRBD2; v_gene: TRBV4-3; abundance: .; CDR3nt: TGCGCCAGCAGCCACGCCTCTAGCGGGGGCACAGATACGCAGTATTTT; CDR3aa: CASSHASSGGTDTQYF
j_gene: TRBJ2-3; d_gene: TRBD2; v_gene: TRBV11-1; abundance: .; CDR3nt: TGTGCCAGCAGCTTAGAGTCTAGCGGGAGTGATACGCAGTATTTT; CDR3aa: CASSLESSGSDTQYF
j_gene: TRBJ1-2; d_gene: TRBD1; v_gene: TRBV6-5; abundance: .; CDR3nt: TGTGCCAGCAGTAGCCCCGGGACAGGTCTAATAGGCTACACCTTC; CDR3aa: CASSSPGTGLIGYTF
j_gene: TRBJ2-1; d_gene: .; v_gene: TRBV4-1; abundance: .; CDR3nt: TGCGCCAGCGCGGATTCCTCCTACAATGAGCAGTTCTTC; CDR3aa: CASADSSYNEQFF